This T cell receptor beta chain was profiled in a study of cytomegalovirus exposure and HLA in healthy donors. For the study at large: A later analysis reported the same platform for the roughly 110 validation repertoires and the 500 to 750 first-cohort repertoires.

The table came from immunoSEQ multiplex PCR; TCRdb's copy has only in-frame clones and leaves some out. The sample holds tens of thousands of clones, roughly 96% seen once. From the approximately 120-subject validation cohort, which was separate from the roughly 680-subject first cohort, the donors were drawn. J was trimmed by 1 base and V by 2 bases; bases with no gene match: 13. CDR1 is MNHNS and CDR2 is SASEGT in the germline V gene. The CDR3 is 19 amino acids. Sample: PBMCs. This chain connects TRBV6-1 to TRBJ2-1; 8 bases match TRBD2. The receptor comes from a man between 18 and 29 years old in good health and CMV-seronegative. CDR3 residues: CASSERTAGGRRSYNEQFF. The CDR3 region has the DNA TGTGCCAGCAGTGAAAGGACGGCGGGAGGCAGGCGTTCCTACAATGAGCAGTTCTTC.